The clone carrying this T cell receptor (beta chain) turned up a few times. Its antigen is still unknown. MiXCR was run by TCRdb on the reads, yielding one entry per CDR3 protein. The sample lists some 940,000 distinct CDR3 sequences; 25% to 40% were seen once. These data come from a study of T cell repertoires in cytomegalovirus infection. CDR1 SGHVS and CDR2 FNYEAQ come from the germline V gene. The length of the CDR3 is 14 residues. V dropped 0 bases and J dropped 4 bases, with 8 bases sitting between them. This sequence originates from a human donor in good health (CMV status not recorded). Some clones in this sample may be carry-over from other donors' samples. This chain joins TRBV7-6 and TRBJ2-3; D gene unclear. The starting material was cultured CD8+ T cells from PBMCs, obtained from culture after CMV antigen stimulation. CDR3 in amino acids: CASSLAAGADTQYF. CDR3 in DNA: TGTGCCAGCAGCTTAGCAGCTGGGGCAGATACGCAGTATTTT.